The entry below gives a single T cell receptor beta chain sequence along with its context. Its antigen is as yet unknown. TCRdb redid the calling of the reads with MiXCR, one entry per CDR3 protein. This table has several thousand distinct CDR3 sequences, around a sixth appearing once. This entry comes from a study of liver allograft versus peripheral blood T cells. Overall study: Peripheral blood of the recipients supplied T cell receptor repertoires that were compared with those in transplanted livers. Whole-study results and caveats: Differences were reported between the T cell receptor repertoires inside liver allografts and those that were detected in peripheral blood.

The receptor was isolated from a human patient who had a liver transplant. Part of the T cell pool may stem from the graft donor.

The CDR3 bases are TGCAGTGCTAAGGCGGGAAGCTATGGCTACACCTTC. Encoded protein: CSAKAGSYGYTF. The chain links TRBV20-1 to TRBJ1-2; D is undetermined. V was pared by 4 bases and J by 4 bases, with 10 bases between. In germline, CDR1 is DFQATT, CDR2 SNEGSKA (reference sequence). This CDR3 has 12 amino acids.